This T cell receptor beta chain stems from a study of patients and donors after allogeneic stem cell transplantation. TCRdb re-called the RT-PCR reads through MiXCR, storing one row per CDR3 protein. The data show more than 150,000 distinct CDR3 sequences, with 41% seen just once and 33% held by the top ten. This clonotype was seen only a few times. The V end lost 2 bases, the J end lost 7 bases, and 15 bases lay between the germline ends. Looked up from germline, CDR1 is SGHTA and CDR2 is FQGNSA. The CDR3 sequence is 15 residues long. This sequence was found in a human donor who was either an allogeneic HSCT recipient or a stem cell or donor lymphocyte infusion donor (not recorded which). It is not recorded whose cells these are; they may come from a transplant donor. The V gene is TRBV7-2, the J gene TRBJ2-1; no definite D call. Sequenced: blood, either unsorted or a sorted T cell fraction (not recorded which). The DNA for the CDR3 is TGTGCCAGCAGCTTAAGTTCTGGAGCGATGAATGAGCAGTTCTTC. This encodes CASSLSSGAMNEQFF.